These T cell receptor beta chains were read from a single sample in a study of beta chain features in type 1 diabetes. The table came from immunoSEQ multiplex PCR; TCRdb's copy has only in-frame clones and leaves some out. The sample records some 700,000 clones, over 10% being singletons. The sequenced sample was naive CD4+ T cells from blood. Receptor source: a man younger than 30 with type 1 diabetes. The conserved cysteine and the conserved F or W are not part of the CDR3 here.

v_gene | CDR3aa
TRBV28 | ASSSDQGIADTQY
TRBV9 | ASTPTPWGAHGYT
TRBV18 | ASSPRDTGELF
TRBV6-5 | ASSLPQNTEAF
TRBV5-1 | ASSSLGQGQETQY
TRBV30 | AWSVQNGGQPQH
TRBV7-2 | ASSFGPAESALGSPLH
TRBV9 | ASSDPQGPNEKLF
TRBV5-1 | ASGGQGGTYEQY
TRBV7-8 | ASSLRGAATDTQY
TRBV7-9 | ASSPGPQVSTEAF
TRBV7-2 | ASSLESTSGVTGQY
TRBV4-1 | ASSQDPARGREQY
TRBV7-9 | ASSPWTQPGGSPLH
TRBV6-1 | ASRYTTYQETQY
TRBV14 | ASSQDVSTEAF
TRBV6-5 | ASSYSIDRDRGYT